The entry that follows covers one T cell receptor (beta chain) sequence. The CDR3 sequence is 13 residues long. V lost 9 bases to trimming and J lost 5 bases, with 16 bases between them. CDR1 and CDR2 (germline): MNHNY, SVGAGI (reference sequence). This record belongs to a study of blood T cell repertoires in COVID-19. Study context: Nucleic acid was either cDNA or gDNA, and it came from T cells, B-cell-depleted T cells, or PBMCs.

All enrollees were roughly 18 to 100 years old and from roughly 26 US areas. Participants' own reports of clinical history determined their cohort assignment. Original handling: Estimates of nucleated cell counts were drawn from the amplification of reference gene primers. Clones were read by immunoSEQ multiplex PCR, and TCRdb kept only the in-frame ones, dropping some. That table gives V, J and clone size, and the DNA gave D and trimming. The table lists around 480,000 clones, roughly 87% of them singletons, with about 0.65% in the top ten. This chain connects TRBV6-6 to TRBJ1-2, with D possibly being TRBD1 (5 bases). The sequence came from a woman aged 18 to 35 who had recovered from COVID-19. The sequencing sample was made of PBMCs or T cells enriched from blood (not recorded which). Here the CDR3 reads CASSGGRVYGYTF. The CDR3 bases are TGTGCCAGTTCGGGGGGGAGAGTTTATGGCTACACCTTC.